The clone carrying this T cell receptor (beta chain) has only a few counts. Antigen unknown. Indicated time point: persistent/refractory GD, antithyroid drugs over 5 years with positive TRAb. Preparation of the TCR library used RNA extracted from PBMCs. This specimen belongs to a study of regulatory T cells in long-lasting Graves disease. On the study more broadly: A definition of persistent Graves' disease required over 5 years of antithyroid drugs plus positive TSH receptor antibodies. Findings of the study overall: Persistent disease was characterized by preferential usage of TRBV28, TRBJ1-2 and TRBJ2-5.

Arm-PCR of CDR3 regions with iRepertoire HTBI primers generated TCR beta libraries. Source study methods: Across the samples, identification revealed about 62 TRBV and 11 to 15 TRBJ segments. TCRdb re-analysed the multiplex PCR reads in MiXCR, keeping a single row per CDR3 protein. TCRdb, not the authors, supplied the V and J calls. Counted here are hundreds of thousands of distinct CDR3 sequences, around 30% occurring once; the ten biggest clones make up around 42%. This CDR3 region has 14 residues. Trimming left V 6 bases short and J 3 bases short, with 15 bases between. CDR1 MNHNS and CDR2 SASEGT come from the germline V gene.

The V call is TRBV6-1, the J call TRBJ2-7; TRBD2 is a possible D gene (5 bases). Source: peripheral blood mononuclear cells (PBMCs), taken when the disease was refractory, from a patient treated with antithyroid drugs. The origin of this receptor is a female donor with Graves disease. CDR3 DNA: TGTGCCAGCAGCCCCGCTAGCCCCCGCTACGAGCAGTACTTC. Residues: CASSPASPRYEQYF.